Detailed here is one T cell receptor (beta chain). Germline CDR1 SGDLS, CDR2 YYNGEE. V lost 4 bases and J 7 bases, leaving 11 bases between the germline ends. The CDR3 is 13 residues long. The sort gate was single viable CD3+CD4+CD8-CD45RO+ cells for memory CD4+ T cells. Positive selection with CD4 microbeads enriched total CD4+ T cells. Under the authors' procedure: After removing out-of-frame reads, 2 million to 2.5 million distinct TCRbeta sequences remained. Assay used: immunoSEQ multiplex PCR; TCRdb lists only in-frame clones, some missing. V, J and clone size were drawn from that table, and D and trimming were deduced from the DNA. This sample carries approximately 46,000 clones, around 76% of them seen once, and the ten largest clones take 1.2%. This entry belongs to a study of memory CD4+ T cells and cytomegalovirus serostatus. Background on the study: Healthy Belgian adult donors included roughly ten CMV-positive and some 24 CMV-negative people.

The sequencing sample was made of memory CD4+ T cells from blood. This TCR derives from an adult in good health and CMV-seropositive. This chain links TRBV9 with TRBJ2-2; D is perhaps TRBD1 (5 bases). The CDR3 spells CASSHRRDGELFF. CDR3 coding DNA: TGTGCCAGCAGCCACCGCAGGGACGGGGAGCTGTTTTTT. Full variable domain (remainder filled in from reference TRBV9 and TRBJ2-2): DSGVTQTPKHLITATGQRVTLRCSPRSGDLSVYWYQQSLDQGLQFLIQYYNGEERAKGNILERFSAQQFPDLHSELNLSSLELGDSALYFCASSHRRDGELFFGEGSRLTVL.